This TCR beta chain was observed in a study of regulatory T cells in long-lasting Graves disease (dated by TCRdb to the early 2020s). Notes on the research overall: Newly diagnosed Graves' disease patients had taken antithyroid drugs for less than 3 months. A total of about 33 samples underwent TCR sequencing, from about 13 patients with persistent Graves' disease and approximately 20 patients with newly diagnosed Graves' disease. Persistent Graves' disease patients were compared with newly diagnosed Graves' disease patients by peripheral blood TCR sequencing and RNA sequencing. The study was conducted in China and was registered as a clinical trial.

The intended sense of this specimen's time point label: newly diagnosed GD, antithyroid drugs for less than 3 months. RNA was extracted from PBMCs in TRIzol for both TCR sequencing and RNA sequencing. The diagnosis of Graves' disease followed American Thyroid Association guidelines. Patients for the study were recruited at an endocrinology department in Xi'an, China. From each patient, about 8.9 milliliters of peripheral blood was collected into an EDTA anticoagulant tube. Ficoll Paque Plus density gradient separation was used to isolate PBMCs, and no further T cell sorting was done. An Agilent 2100 Bioanalyzer and agarose gel were used to assess RNA quality, and a NanoDrop 2000 was used to measure RNA concentration. With respect to this clonotype: The antigen it binds to is not known. The input lacks base qualities; no much larger clone sits a single base away.

Library preparation was by multiplex PCR. TCRdb lists the instrument as Illumina HiSeq 4000. iRepertoire HTBI primers and Arm-PCR amplification of CDR3 regions were used to construct TCR beta libraries. PCR products were gel purified before sequencing. The authors processed their data as follows. Across samples, fewer than 70 TRBV and roughly 15 TRBJ segments were identified and used for gene usage analysis of CDR3 amino acid clonotypes. Filtered high-quality paired reads were merged into contigs using COPE and FqMerger. Contigs were aligned with BLAST to IMGT TRBV, TRBD and TRBJ reference genes, and CDR3 was defined per IMGT. Any clonotype with a frequency above 0.1% was classified as a highly expanded clone. Repertoire diversity was measured by Shannon entropy, and V-J evenness by the Gini coefficient. A clonotype was considered public if more than one individual shared it. TCRdb's own reprocessing of the public reads used fastp at Q25 and MiXCR and kept productive beta chains. CDR3 protein duplicates are merged, each entry listing the most common genes and DNA. The V and J calls and clone size are TCRdb's, not the authors'. This sample comprises 400,000 to 450,000 distinct CDR3 sequences, about 17% of them detected only once. The ten largest clones capture about 10% of the sample.

Study-level results and caveats: Only the TCR beta chain was sequenced and analyzed. As a limitation, the authors acknowledged that the small sample size may reduce accuracy. Patients with persistent disease shared more public clonotypes (under 3,000) than newly diagnosed patients did (around 980). The study examined only peripheral blood because the primary lesion, thyroid tissue, could not be accessed. TRBV28, TRBJ1-2 and TRBJ2-5 were preferentially used in persistent disease, while TRBV20-1 and TRBJ2-1 were favored in newly diagnosed disease. Compared with newly diagnosed patients, patients with persistent Graves' disease had lower TCR Shannon entropy and fewer highly expanded clones, which suggests clonal expansion.

The CDR3 contains 15 residues, cysteine and phenylalanine counted. The entry retains the CDR3 DNA only, 45 bases that are in frame from base 1. Trimming costs V 7 bases and J 0 bases, and their ends lie 13 bases apart. CDR1 LNHDA and CDR2 SQIVND are derived from the germline V gene (reference sequence). In addition, the sample was reused for a study of T cells in Graves' hyperthyroidism and ophthalmopathy. The second source states: A patient counted as having stable Graves' hyperthyroidism if no progression to ophthalmopathy occurred over 18 months of follow-up. Hyperthyroidism patients were newly diagnosed, had a disease duration of under 2 months, and were aged 18 to 65 years. Exclusion was applied to patients with uncontrolled infections, other autoimmune diseases, pregnancy or lactation. Diagnoses relied on clinical symptoms, serum thyroxine and TRAb, thyroid ultrasound and orbital computed tomography. A first-round RT-PCR of the TCR CDR3 used the HTBI primer set with the Qiagen OneStep RT-PCR kit. Blood samples also contained most of the expanded thyroid clonotypes (frequency above 0.001), which suggests that blood repertoires may reflect thyroid immune responses. A 13 V-J signature model separated ophthalmopathy from stable hyperthyroidism, with about 90% sensitivity and 81.08% specificity in cross-validation and 80%/75% in testing. In validation, the model predicted progression to ophthalmopathy with 55% to 71% sensitivity and approximately 74% specificity, a median of about 6 months before onset. To identify distinguishing TCR V-J signatures, a discovery cohort of 95 to 100 patients was used, comprising 43 with Graves' ophthalmopathy and 55 to 65 with stable Graves' hyperthyroidism. Prospective prediction of ophthalmopathy was tested in an independent validation cohort of approximately 19 hyperthyroidism patients and 17 patients who later progressed to ophthalmopathy. For training and testing, the 100 or so patients in the discovery cohort were randomly divided in a 7:3 ratio. In addition, the study compared T-cell repertoires in thyroid tissue and in blood from over 5 Graves' hyperthyroidism patients. After blood sampling, hyperthyroidism patients were treated with methimazole at a starting dose of 30 mg daily, and ophthalmopathy patients were treated with high-dose intravenous methylprednisolone. A second multiplex PCR round built the libraries, followed by size selection and purification. Libraries were sequenced paired-end with 100 bp reads on an Illumina HiSeq2000. SOAPnuke was used to process the raw data, with reads discarded if the reads contained adapters or uncalled bases, had a mean Phred below 15, or lacked an exact constant-primer or identifier match. COPE v1.2.5 was used to merge high-quality paired reads, and clonotypes were defined as unique nucleotide sequences. MiTCR v1.1 was used to align the clonotypes against IMGT TRBV, TRBD and TRBJ reference segments. Analysis was restricted to V-J combinations with a frequency above 0.0001, which covered roughly 99% of repertoires. The TCS score was defined as F50 (clonal expansion) divided by E x V (chaos), with BLOSUM62-based TCRdist calculated between CDR3 peptides within each V-J. Welch's t-statistics and random forest reduced 500 to 650 V-J features to around 14, which were used in a naive Bayes classifier (R e1071). Sample size was not statistically predetermined, and investigators were not blinded to group allocation. TCR Vbeta CDR3 sequencing of some 140 peripheral blood samples (roughly 43 ophthalmopathy, 75 to 85 hyperthyroidism and about 17 progressor patients) is reported in the paper.

The chain joins TRBV19 to TRBJ1-5; a confident D gene designation cannot be given. The starting material was peripheral blood mononuclear cells (PBMCs), obtained at new diagnosis, from a patient treated with antithyroid drugs. This TCR was recovered from a woman in her 30s with Graves disease. Donor details come from another sample of the same person, matched by shared clones. The CDR3 reads CASTTWENSNQPQHF. The DNA sequence is TGTGCCAGTACTACCTGGGAAAATAGCAATCAGCCCCAGCATTTT.